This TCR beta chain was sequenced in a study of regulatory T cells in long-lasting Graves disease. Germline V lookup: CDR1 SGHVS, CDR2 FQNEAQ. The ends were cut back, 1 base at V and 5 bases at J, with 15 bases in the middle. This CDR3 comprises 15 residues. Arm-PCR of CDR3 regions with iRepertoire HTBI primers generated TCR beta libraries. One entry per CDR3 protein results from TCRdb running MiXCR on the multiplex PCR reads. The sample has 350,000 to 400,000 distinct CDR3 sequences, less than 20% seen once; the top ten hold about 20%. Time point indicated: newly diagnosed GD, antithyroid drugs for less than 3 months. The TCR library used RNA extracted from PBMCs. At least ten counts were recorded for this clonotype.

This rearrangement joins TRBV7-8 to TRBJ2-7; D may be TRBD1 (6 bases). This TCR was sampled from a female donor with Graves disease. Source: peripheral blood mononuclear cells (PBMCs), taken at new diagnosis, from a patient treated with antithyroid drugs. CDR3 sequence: CASSLGPSGAHEQYF. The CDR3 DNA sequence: TGTGCCAGCAGCTTAGGCCCCTCAGGGGCCCACGAGCAGTACTTC.